These T cell receptor beta chains were read from a single sample in a study of siplizumab effects on memory and regulatory T cells. TCRdb keeps only in-frame clones here, not all; method: immunoSEQ multiplex PCR. The sample holds 100,000 or so clones, roughly 91% seen once. The sequenced sample consisted of CD4+ T cells sorted from blood. These receptors all stem from a human donor in good health. CDR3s include the opening cysteine and the closing phenylalanine or tryptophan. A D gene is named only where the DNA matches it firmly. Clone sizes are given selectively: once, few, many, or a class where the clone is expanded.

TGTGCCAGCAGTGATCTGTCGGGCAATCAGCCCCAGCATTTT | CASSDLSGNQPQHF | . | TRBJ1-5 | . | TRBV2
TGTGCCAGCAGTTTTTCTCAGGCGCGAGGCTACACCTTC | CASSFSQARGYTF | . | TRBJ1-2 | . | TRBV28
TGTGCCAGCAGCCAAGATGGGGGTGGTAATTCACCCCTCCACTTT | CASSQDGGGNSPLHF | . | TRBJ1-6 | . | TRBV4-2
TGTGCCAGCAGTTCTGAGTCACCCCTCCACTTT | CASSSESPLHF | . | TRBJ1-6 | few | TRBV6-6
TGTGCTAGCAGCTTAGATGCCGGGGGCGGGGAGCAGTACTTC | CASSLDAGGGEQYF | . | TRBJ2-7 | . | TRBV7-7
TGTGCCAGCAGTGAAGCATCGGGATGGGATGGCTACACCTTC | CASSEASGWDGYTF | . | TRBJ1-2 | . | TRBV6-1
TGTGCCAGCAGTTTAACGAGAGGAGCGGTTAACTATGGCTACACCTTC | CASSLTRGAVNYGYTF | . | TRBJ1-2 | . | TRBV28
TGTGCCAGCAGCGCTGACAGGAACACTGAAGCTTTCTTT | CASSADRNTEAFF | . | TRBJ1-1 | . | TRBV7-3
TGTGCCAGCAGTGAATCCTACGAGCAGTACTTC | CASSESYEQYF | . | TRBJ2-7 | . | TRBV6-1
TGTGCCAGCAGCCCGACGGACAGGGAGAACACTGAAGCTTTCTTT | CASSPTDRENTEAFF | TRBD1 | TRBJ1-1 | . | TRBV9
TGTGCCATCAGTGTGGTACGTGAGGTCTACACCTTC | CAISVVREVYTF | . | TRBJ1-2 | . | TRBV10-3
TGTGCCAGCAGCAAAGTCGACCTCCGGGGCAATGAGCAGTTCTTC | CASSKVDLRGNEQFF | . | TRBJ2-1 | . | TRBV21-1
TGTGCCAGCAGTTTATCTGTAGAGCCCCAGCATTTT | CASSLSVEPQHF | . | TRBJ1-5 | . | TRBV28
TGTGCCAGCAGCTTGGCGCCAGCTGCTGGAAACACCATATATTTT | CASSLAPAAGNTIYF | . | TRBJ1-3 | . | TRBV5-6
TGTGCCAGCAGCTCCGGCAACATGAACACTGAAGCTTTCTTT | CASSSGNMNTEAFF | . | TRBJ1-1 | . | TRBV11-1
TGTGCCAGTAGTATCCGGGGCCCTAACTATGGCTACACCTTC | CASSIRGPNYGYTF | . | TRBJ1-2 | . | TRBV19
TGTGCCAGCAGCCTGGGGACAGGGACCTACGAGCAGTACTTC | CASSLGTGTYEQYF | TRBD1 | TRBJ2-7 | . | TRBV5-5
TGTGCCAGCTCACCACTATATCGGGGCTCTAATGAAAAACTGTTTTTT | CASSPLYRGSNEKLFF | . | TRBJ1-4 | . | TRBV18
TGTGCCAGTTCCAGGACAGGGGGCTACGAGCAGTACTTC | CASSRTGGYEQYF | TRBD1 | TRBJ2-7 | . | TRBV19
TGTGCCAGCTCACCAATCCCGGGACAGGTTTCAGAAAACACCATATATTTT | CASSPIPGQVSENTIYF | TRBD1 | TRBJ1-3 | . | TRBV18
TGTGCCACCAGCAGAGGGACTAGCGGCACCGGGGAGCTGTTTTTT | CATSRGTSGTGELFF | TRBD2 | TRBJ2-2 | . | TRBV15
TGTGCCAGCAACGAGGGACAACCCTATGGCTACACCTTC | CASNEGQPYGYTF | . | TRBJ1-2 | . | TRBV6-1
TGTGCCAGCAGCTTGACACGGGTAAGCTCCTACGAGCAGTACTTC | CASSLTRVSSYEQYF | . | TRBJ2-7 | . | TRBV6-5
TGTGCCATCAGTGAGCAAGGCGGTAAACTGTTTTTT | CAISEQGGKLFF | . | TRBJ1-4 | . | TRBV10-3